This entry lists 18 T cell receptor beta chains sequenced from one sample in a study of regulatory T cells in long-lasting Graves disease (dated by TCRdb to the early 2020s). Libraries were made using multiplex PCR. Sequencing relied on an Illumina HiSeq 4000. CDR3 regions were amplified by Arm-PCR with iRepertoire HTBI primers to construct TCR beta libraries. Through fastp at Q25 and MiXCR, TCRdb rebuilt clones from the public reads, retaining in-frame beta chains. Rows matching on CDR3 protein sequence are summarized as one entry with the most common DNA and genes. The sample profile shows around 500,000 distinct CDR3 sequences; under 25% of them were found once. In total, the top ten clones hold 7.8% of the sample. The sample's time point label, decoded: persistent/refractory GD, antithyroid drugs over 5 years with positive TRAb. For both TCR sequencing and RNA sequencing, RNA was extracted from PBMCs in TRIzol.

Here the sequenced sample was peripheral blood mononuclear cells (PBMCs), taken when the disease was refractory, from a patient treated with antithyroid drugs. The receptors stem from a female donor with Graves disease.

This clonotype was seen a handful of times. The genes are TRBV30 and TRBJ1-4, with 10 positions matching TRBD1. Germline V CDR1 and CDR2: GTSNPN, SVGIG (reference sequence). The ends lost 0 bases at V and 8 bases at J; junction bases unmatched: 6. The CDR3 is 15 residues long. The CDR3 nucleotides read TGTGCCTGGAGTGTACGGGACAGGGGATGGGAAAAACTGTTTTTT. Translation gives CAWSVRDRGWEKLFF.

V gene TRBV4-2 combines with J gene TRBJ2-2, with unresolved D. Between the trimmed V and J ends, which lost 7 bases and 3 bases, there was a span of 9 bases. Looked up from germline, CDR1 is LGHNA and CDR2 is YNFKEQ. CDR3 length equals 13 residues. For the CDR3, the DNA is TGTGCCAGCATGACACCGGACACCGGGGAGCTGTTTTTT. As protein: CASMTPDTGELFF.

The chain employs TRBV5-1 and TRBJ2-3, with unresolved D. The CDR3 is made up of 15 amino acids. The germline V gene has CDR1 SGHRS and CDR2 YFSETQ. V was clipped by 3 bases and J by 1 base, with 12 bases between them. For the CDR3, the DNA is TGCGCCAGCAGCTCTTCCCCGGGCCGCACAGATACGCAGTATTTT. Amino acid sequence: CASSSSPGRTDTQYF. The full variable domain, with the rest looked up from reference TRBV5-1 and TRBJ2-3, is KAGVTQTPRYLIKTRGQQVTLSCSPISGHRSVSWYQQTPGQGLQFLFEYFSETQRNKGNFPGRFSGRQFSNSRSEMNVSTLELGDSALYLCASSSSPGRTDTQYFGPGTRLTVL.

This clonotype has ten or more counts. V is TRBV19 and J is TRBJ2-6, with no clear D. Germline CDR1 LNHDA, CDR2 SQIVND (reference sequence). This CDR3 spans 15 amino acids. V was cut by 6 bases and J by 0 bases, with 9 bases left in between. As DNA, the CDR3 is TGTGCCAGTAGACTGGGAAGCTCTGGGGCCAACGTCCTGACTTTC. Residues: CASRLGSSGANVLTF.

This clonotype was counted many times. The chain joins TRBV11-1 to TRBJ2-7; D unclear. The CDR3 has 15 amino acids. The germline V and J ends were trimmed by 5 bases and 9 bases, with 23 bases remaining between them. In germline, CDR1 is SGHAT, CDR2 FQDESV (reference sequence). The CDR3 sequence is CASSRRVGPPVGQYF. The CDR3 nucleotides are TGTGCCAGCAGCCGGCGCGTAGGGCCGCCTGTAGGGCAGTACTTC.

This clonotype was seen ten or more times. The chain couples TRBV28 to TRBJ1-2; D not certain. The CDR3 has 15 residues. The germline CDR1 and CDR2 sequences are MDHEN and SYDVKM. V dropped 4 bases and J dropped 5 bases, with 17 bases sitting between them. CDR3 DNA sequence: TGTGCCAGCAGTTGGGAACAGATAGGCGCTTATGGCTACACCTTC. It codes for CASSWEQIGAYGYTF.

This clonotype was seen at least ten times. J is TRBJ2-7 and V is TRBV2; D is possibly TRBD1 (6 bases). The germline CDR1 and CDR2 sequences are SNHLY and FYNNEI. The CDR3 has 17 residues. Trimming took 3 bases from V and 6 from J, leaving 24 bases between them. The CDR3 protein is CASSDVGGLGHSLEQYF. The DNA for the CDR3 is TGTGCCAGCAGTGATGTAGGGGGTCTCGGGCACTCTCTCGAGCAGTACTTC.

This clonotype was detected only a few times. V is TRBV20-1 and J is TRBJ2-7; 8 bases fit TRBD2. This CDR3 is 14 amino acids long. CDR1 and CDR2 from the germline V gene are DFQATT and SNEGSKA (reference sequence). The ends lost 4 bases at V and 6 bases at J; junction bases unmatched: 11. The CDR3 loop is CSANDGRAFPEQYF. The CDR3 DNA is TGCAGTGCTAACGACGGGAGGGCCTTCCCCGAGCAGTACTTC.

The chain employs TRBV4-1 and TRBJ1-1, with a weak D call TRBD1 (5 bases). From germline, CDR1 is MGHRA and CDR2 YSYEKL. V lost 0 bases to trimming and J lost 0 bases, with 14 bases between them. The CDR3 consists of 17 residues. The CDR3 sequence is CASSQEQASGLNTEAFF. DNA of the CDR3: TGCGCCAGCAGCCAAGAGCAGGCCTCGGGACTGAACACTGAAGCTTTCTTT.

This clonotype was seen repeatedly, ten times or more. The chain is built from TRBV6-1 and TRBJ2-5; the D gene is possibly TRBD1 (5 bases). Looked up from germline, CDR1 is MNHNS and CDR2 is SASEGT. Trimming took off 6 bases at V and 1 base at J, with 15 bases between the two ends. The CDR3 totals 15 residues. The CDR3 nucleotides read TGTGCCAGCAGCTCACTCGACAGAGTCCAAGAGACCCAGTACTTC. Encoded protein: CASSSLDRVQETQYF.

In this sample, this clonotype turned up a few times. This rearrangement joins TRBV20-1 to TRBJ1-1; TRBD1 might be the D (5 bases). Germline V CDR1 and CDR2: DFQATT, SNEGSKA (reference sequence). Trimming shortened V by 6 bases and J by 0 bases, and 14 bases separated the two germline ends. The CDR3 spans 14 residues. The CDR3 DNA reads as TGCAGTGCCACCCCGGAGGGGCTGAACACTGAAGCTTTCTTT. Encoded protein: CSATPEGLNTEAFF.

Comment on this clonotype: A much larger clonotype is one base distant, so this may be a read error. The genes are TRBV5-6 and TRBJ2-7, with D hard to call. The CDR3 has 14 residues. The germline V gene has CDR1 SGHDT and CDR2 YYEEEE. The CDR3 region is CASSFLRRSYEQYF. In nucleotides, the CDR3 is TGTGCCAGCAGCTTTTTACGGCGATCCTACGAGCAGTATTTC.

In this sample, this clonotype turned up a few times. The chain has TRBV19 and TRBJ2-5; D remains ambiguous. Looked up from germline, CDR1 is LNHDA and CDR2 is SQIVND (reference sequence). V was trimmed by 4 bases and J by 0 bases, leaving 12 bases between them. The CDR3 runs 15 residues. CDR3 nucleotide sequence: TGTGCCAGTAGTACTCTGGACGGATACCAAGAGACCCAGTACTTC. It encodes CASSTLDGYQETQYF.

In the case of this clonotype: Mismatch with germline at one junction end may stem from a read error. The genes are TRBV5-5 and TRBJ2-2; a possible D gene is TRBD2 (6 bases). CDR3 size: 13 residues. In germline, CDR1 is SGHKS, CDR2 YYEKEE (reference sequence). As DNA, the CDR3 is TGTGCCAGCAGCGCTAGCGATAACGGGGAGCTGTCTTTT. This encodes CASSASDNGELSF. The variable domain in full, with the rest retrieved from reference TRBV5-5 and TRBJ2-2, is DAGVTQSPTHLIKTRGQQVTLRCSPISGHKSVSWYQQVLGQGPQFIFQYYEKEERGRGNFPDRFSARQFPNYSSELNVNALLLGDSALYLCASSASDNGELSFGEGSRLTVL.

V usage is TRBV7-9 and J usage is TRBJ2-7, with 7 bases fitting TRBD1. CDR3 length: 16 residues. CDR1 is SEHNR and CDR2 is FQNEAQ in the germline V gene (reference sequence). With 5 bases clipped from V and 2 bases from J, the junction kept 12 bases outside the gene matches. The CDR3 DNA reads TGTGCCAGCAGCGCGTATATCGGACAGGAAGCCTACGAGCAGTACTTC. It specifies CASSAYIGQEAYEQYF.

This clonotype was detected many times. The CDR3 sequence is CASSPRGPNYGYTF. The CDR3 DNA reads TGTGCCAGCAGTCCCCGTGGTCCTAACTATGGCTACACCTTC. This chain joins TRBV27 and TRBJ1-2; no firm D call. In germline, CDR1 is MNHEY, CDR2 SMNVEV (reference sequence). V dropped 5 bases and J dropped 0 bases, with 10 bases sitting between them. CDR3 size: 14 residues.

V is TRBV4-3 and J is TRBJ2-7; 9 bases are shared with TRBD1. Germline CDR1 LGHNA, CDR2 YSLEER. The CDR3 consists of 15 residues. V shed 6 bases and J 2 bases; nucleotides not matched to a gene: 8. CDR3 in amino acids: CASRDSDRGAYEQYF. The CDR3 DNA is TGCGCCAGCAGGGACTCGGACAGGGGTGCCTACGAGCAGTACTTC.

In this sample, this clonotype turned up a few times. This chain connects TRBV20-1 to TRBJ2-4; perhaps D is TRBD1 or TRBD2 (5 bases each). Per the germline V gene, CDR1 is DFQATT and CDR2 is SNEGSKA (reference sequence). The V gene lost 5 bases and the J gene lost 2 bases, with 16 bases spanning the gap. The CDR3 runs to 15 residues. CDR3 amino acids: CSAEGSGKTKNIQYF. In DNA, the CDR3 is TGCAGTGCTGAGGGGTCAGGGAAAACCAAAAACATTCAGTACTTC.